This TCR beta chain was captured by sequencing in a study of vaccination and CD4 T cells after COVID-19. Study results and limitations: Looking at convalescent patients, a median around 83% of reactive clones were present only post-vaccination.

Treatment indicated: approximately nine-day PBMC culture with coronavirus spike peptide pools or control peptides (ViraFEST assay). At the Johns Hopkins FTIC core, DNA taken from cultured CD4+ T cells was sequenced by way of the Oncomine TCR Beta short-read assay. TCRdb reanalysed the PCR reads using MiXCR and keeps one entry per CDR3 protein. The sample shows 5,500 to 9,000 distinct CDR3 sequences, about 25% of them seen only once. This CDR3 region has 17 residues. The germline CDR1 and CDR2 sequences are MNHEY and SMNVEV (reference sequence). V shed 5 bases, J shed 13 bases, and the junction held 20 bases outside the gene matches. Concerning this clonotype itself: The antigen remains unidentified. A read error is possible here, since a much larger clone lies one base away.

The chain employs TRBV27 and TRBJ2-5; 12 bases are a match to TRBD2. This receptor was taken from a human donor who had recovered from COVID-19. Sequencing used CD4+ T cells from blood, cultured in vitro, obtained after SARS-CoV-2 vaccination. The CDR3 here is CASSPPPTSGGRKDRYF. CDR3 bases: TGTGCCAGCAGTCCCCCCCCGACTAGCGGGGGCCGCAAGGACCGGTACTTC.